The clone carrying this TCR beta chain has more than one count but fewer than ten. What it recognizes is unknown. This specimen belongs to a study of cytomegalovirus exposure and HLA in healthy donors. The study's findings and limits: Most subjects' HLA-A and HLA-B alleles were reportedly predicted from TCR beta sequences. Later work associated 16,951 TCR beta sequences with HLA alleles at 0.05 false discovery rate. A later analysis reported that several of the most significant clusters appeared to be linked to common viral pathogens, among them Epstein-Barr virus.

V gave up 1 base and J gave up 9 bases, with 10 bases separating them. The germline gives CDR1 LNHDA, CDR2 SQIVND (reference sequence). This CDR3 spans 12 amino acids. Donors were nominally healthy when sampled, though unrecorded immune exposures were likely. PCR amplification relied on 60 Vbeta primers (plus 13 Jbeta primers). TCRdb's copy holds only in-frame clones and misses some; the assay was immunoSEQ multiplex PCR. Of about 160,000 clones detected, about 74% appear once; the ten largest clones hold less than 15%. The chain uses TRBV19 and TRBJ2-7, with D uncertain. This receptor was identified in a man aged 35-49 years in good health and CMV-seropositive. Sequencing was carried out using PBMCs. CDR3 nucleotides: TGTGCCAGTAGTATAGGCCAGGAAAGGCAGTACTTC. Residues: CASSIGQERQYF.